The source of this T cell receptor (beta chain) is a study of cytomegalovirus exposure and HLA in healthy donors (dated by TCRdb to 2015 to 2018). With respect to the entire study: According to an earlier analysis of a few hundred of the donors, 200 million or so T cells yielded over 100 million unique TCR beta sequences and around 300 Gb of sequence data. Approximately 300 gigabases of sequencing data and 70 million to 100 million unique TCR sequences made up an early release that covered 500 to 650 HLA-typed donors. Of the roughly 410 genotyped donors, 75% to 85% were placed in the genetic ancestry cluster associated with self-reported Caucasian donors. The study aimed to test whether cataloging public T cell receptors could reveal signatures of past pathogen exposure. Using immunosequencing, the study profiled T cell repertoires from fewer than 850 subjects and related those repertoires to cytomegalovirus serostatus. A separate validation cohort of roughly 120 different subjects was used in addition to the approximately 670-subject first cohort. To predict cytomegalovirus infection status, the study brought together high-throughput TCR immunosequencing, statistical association of individual TCRs with disease status, and machine learning. In a later analysis, previously published TCR beta repertoires from 670 or so donors were re-analyzed and high-resolution HLA genotyping was added so that TCR occurrence patterns could be studied. In the later analysis, no new phenotypic data were used to find candidate immune exposures; instead, reliance was placed on TCR beta sequences and their occurrence across donors. To decide whether each TCR beta V gene segment behaved as functional or pseudogenic, an earlier analysis of some 600 of the donors relied on high-throughput TCR beta sequencing. Alongside the repertoire data, information on donor age, sex, ethnicity and CMV serostatus was compiled. In a later genetic analysis, genome-wide SNP genotypes for about three fifths of the roughly 670 donors were used, and that subset was treated as a discovery cohort. Every discovery cohort repertoire had been produced on one sequencing platform. Class I and class II HLA loci were covered by the typing at four-digit resolution. Typing coverage differed by locus: A, B, C, DRB1 and DQB1 were typed in roughly 620-630 donors, DQA1 in about 550, DPA1 in nearly 610, and DPB1 in 472. Because of strong linkage in the cohort, a few DR-DQ haplotypes were treated as single units for association and clustering. Among 398 genotyped donors of the cohort, an average of around 240,000 unique TCR beta nucleotide sequences were sequenced per donor, 15% to 20% of them non-productive.

General conclusions and limits of the study: For the cohort, immune exposure information was limited to CMV serostatus. A few of the identified cytomegalovirus-associated TCR beta chains were confirmed in vitro to be specific for cytomegalovirus antigens. According to the authors, the approach could potentially be generalized to other disease states and immunological phenotypes. Only TCR beta chains were sequenced in this cohort, and the absence of alpha or paired-chain data limited detectable features. V-gene and J-gene trimming of TCR beta chains was associated with a missense DCLRE1C variant in a later genetic analysis, and the association was replicated in an independent cohort. Cytomegalovirus status was reported to be diagnosed by the classifier with high specificity and sensitivity in both the original and validation cohorts. HLA typing was unavailable for some donors at each locus, so association tests used only the typed subset. Most CMV-associated TCR beta chains appeared to be HLA-restricted in a later analysis, and the HLA associations seemed to be driven largely by CMV exposure. A group of highly shared sequence variants was considered likely to be a technical artifact of the sequencing pipeline. A further reported finding was that TCR beta sequences accurately predicted the HLA-A and HLA-B alleles for most subjects in the first cohort. Because counts were too low, some 16 rarely observed V segments, including chromosome 9 orphons, were excluded from the earlier analysis of 587 of the donors. In a later analysis, HLA-associated TCR beta chains were found to be more clonally expanded and to have lower generation probabilities than equally common non-associated chains. While some public TCRs were present in many individuals, most TCR sequences turned up only very rarely across donors. A later genetic analysis reported fewer N-insertions in productive TCRs among donors in an Asian-associated ancestry cluster than the 666-donor mean. At a false discovery rate of 0.05, a later analysis linked about 17,000 TCR beta sequences to specific HLA alleles. According to a later analysis, parvovirus B19, influenza, CMV and Epstein-Barr virus appeared linked to several top co-occurrence clusters. Because the 87-base-pair reads could not distinguish some IMGT-functional V segments, including TRBV6-2 and TRBV6-3, those segments were excluded. Sequencing depth was assumed to be roughly uniform across donors in the presence/absence analyses, though that assumption may not hold. Correlated functional status among segregating V segments might be attributable to linkage disequilibrium, but an unknown experimental factor could not be ruled out. Broadly in line with IMGT annotations, most TCR beta V segments showed up in productive rearrangements about 87% or about 30% of the time in an earlier analysis of approximately 600 of the donors. A later analysis found that TCR association rates varied across HLA loci, with DRB1 alleles showing the most associated TCRs and HLA-C alleles the fewest. In the study, roughly 160 TCR beta chains were listed as associated with cytomegalovirus. Assigning TCR associations to individual alleles was difficult when HLA alleles, especially DR and DQ, strongly co-occurred.

Reading the germline V gene (reference sequence) gives CDR1 LNHDA and CDR2 SQIVND. For this chain, trimming is 7 bases at the V end and 2 bases at the J end, and the number of junction bases without a gene match is 4. The CDR3 spans 14 residues, from the cysteine through the phenylalanine. The sequence is cut down to CDR3 DNA, 42 bases in frame from base 1. The cohort was made up of approximately 700 healthy bone marrow donors. At the time of sampling, all cohort members were nominally healthy, though unrecorded immune exposures were likely present. The donor was CMV seropositive and was included in the group of 250 to 300 seropositive cohort members. A peripheral blood sample was provided by each donor, and peripheral blood mononuclear cells were used for TCR beta sequencing. The Qiagen DNeasy Blood Extraction Kit was used to extract genomic DNA from the blood cell samples. To prepare the library, the immunoSEQ multiplex PCR assay was applied. The multiplex PCR relied on a mix of 60 forward primers for TCR Vbeta segments and 13 reverse primers for TCR Jbeta segments. Amplification of the CDR3 region of rearranged TCR beta genes was performed with a multiplex PCR assay on genomic DNA. The amplified TCR beta libraries were sequenced on the Illumina HiSeq System as 87-base-pair reads. Turning to the authors' computational methods: In a later analysis, 80 million or so unique TCR beta chains were counted across the 650 to 700 repertoires, and roughly 9.9 million of these chains were shared by at least two donors. Raw reads were error-corrected and collapsed into unique sequences with a nearest-neighbor algorithm that merged closely related sequences to remove PCR and sequencing errors. V, D and J gene segments were assigned by aligning CDR3 sequences to IMGT reference sequences. For a sequence to be retained, at least a six-nucleotide match to both a V gene segment and a J gene segment was required. A rearrangement was called productive if the CDR3 had no stop codons and remained in frame with V and J, and every other rearrangement was called non-productive. CDR3 was defined according to IMGT convention as the region running from the second conserved V-encoded cysteine to the conserved J-encoded phenylalanine. Sequences without an unambiguous match to a single V gene segment were excluded from the earlier analysis of several hundred of the donors. In an earlier analysis of approximately 590 of the donors, V segments were called functional above 56.7% productive rearrangements and were called segregating when the between-donor standard deviation exceeded 5%. A statistical classification framework was developed to diagnose cytomegalovirus status using the catalog of TCR beta chain sequences. In a later analysis, TCR nucleotide sequences were compared against IMGT/GENE-DB human TR gene sequences so that V and J genes could be assigned. Using the TCRdist pipeline, a later analysis assigned CDR3 sequences along with most-parsimonious VDJ recombination scenarios. A later analysis defined each TCR beta chain by its CDR3 amino acid sequence plus V-gene family, and excluded reads lacking a unique V-gene family. A later analysis removed 500 to 650 highly shared, low-generation-probability nucleotide sequences to deal with suspected cross-contamination and a sequencing artifact. In a later analysis, a clonal expansion index was calculated for each public chain from normalized within-repertoire ranks of inferred template counts. In a later analysis, generation probabilities were computed using a VDJ recombination model fitted to out-of-frame rearrangements, and the results were checked against IGoR. In a later analysis, TCR-TCR, TCR-HLA and TCR-CMV co-occurrence was scored with hypergeometric tests, and a repertoire-size bias correction was applied to TCR pairs. To estimate false discovery rates, a later analysis permuted the HLA or CMV assignments 20 times. In a later analysis, co-occurring TCRs were grouped with DBSCAN, and TCRdist sequence similarity was added when clustering was performed within HLA-allele-positive subsets. Co-occurrence clustering excluded repertoires with fewer than 30,000 or more than 120,000 public chains, plus five with anomalous nucleotide sharing. Entries here come from immuneACCESS through TCRdb and include only in-frame sequences with V and J called. Some clones fail to appear in such tables; in the studies checked, an unresolved V gene covers under half of the shortfall, and the cause of the remainder is unknown. Clone size and the V and J calls come from that table; the DNA yielded D and trimming. Recorded for this sample are some 150,000 clones; roughly 80% of them occurred a single time. The top ten clonotypes cover roughly 3.1% of the sample.

With respect to this clone: Its cognate antigen has yet to be identified. No much larger clonotype is one base removed from it; base qualities were not supplied.

The TCR was taken from a man aged 35 to 55 in good health and CMV-seropositive. The chain is assembled from TRBV19 and TRBJ2-1; the central 8 bases match TRBD1. The specimen was PBMCs. The nucleotide sequence reads TGTGCCAGTAATACAGGGGGGACCTACAATGAGCAGTTCTTC. The translation is CASNTGGTYNEQFF.